This T cell receptor (beta chain) originates from a study of blood T cell repertoires in COVID-19. Overall study: Sources were T cells, B-cell-depleted T cells, or PBMCs; the material itself was cDNA or gDNA.

In the source study's methods: It was from reference gene primer amplification that nucleated cell counts were estimated. The protocol was immunoSEQ multiplex PCR, while the TCRdb copy is restricted to in-frame clones and leaves out a portion. V, J and clone size derive from that table, while D and trimming were established from the DNA sequence. Among some 240,000 clones, 87% were seen once, and the ten largest hold approximately 7.5%. The CDR3 is made up of 17 amino acids. Trimming removed 0 bases at V and 0 bases at J, with 12 bases between. CDR1 SGHTA and CDR2 FQGNSA come from the germline V gene.

J is TRBJ1-3 and V is TRBV7-2; D gene uncertain. The TCR was taken from a man aged 55-75 years who had recovered from COVID-19. The specimen sequenced was peripheral blood. This CDR3 is CASSLAIGESSGNTIYF. In DNA, the CDR3 is TGTGCCAGCAGCTTAGCGATCGGGGAGTCCTCTGGAAACACCATATATTTT.